These T cell receptor beta chains were read from a single sample in a study of T cells in Graves' hyperthyroidism and ophthalmopathy. TCRdb processed the multiplex PCR reads anew with MiXCR; each CDR3 protein has one entry. This repertoire shows about 560,000 distinct CDR3 sequences, 16% found once; its top ten account for around a sixth. The source material was blood. These receptors were taken from a woman aged 18-29 years with Graves' hyperthyroidism. CDR3s include the opening cysteine and the closing phenylalanine or tryptophan. Rows give clone size only sometimes, using once, few, many, or a class for an expanded clone.

CASSTDRRRGTQYF,TRBJ2-5,few,TRBV12-3/TRBV12-4
CASSPLIGGPGGINEQFF,TRBJ2-1,many,TRBV27
CASSPGTGAYNEKLFF,TRBJ1-4,few,TRBV12-3/TRBV12-4
CASSFDKSPAPQHF,TRBJ1-5,NA,TRBV7-2
CASSLVAGPGANVLTF,TRBJ2-6,few,TRBV7-9
CASRVGTVTFTGELFF,TRBJ2-2,few,TRBV9
CASSRDGQPNQPQHF,TRBJ1-5,many,TRBV18
CATSRVRETQYF,TRBJ2-5,few,TRBV15
CASSLEPVYGYTF,TRBJ1-2,few,TRBV2
CASTPGRGFTEAFF,TRBJ1-1,few,TRBV27
CATGSPWDGPLLATNEKLFF,TRBJ1-4,NA,TRBV6-4
CAISEKGGGARNEQFF,TRBJ2-1,NA,TRBV10-3
CASRVSGTYETQYF,TRBJ2-5,many,TRBV11-2
CSARDRGGDSNQPQHF,TRBJ1-5,many,TRBV20-1
CASSLAPGVTEAFF,TRBJ1-1,many,TRBV7-9
CASSLATGGNSGNTIYF,TRBJ1-3,few,TRBV5-4
CSAHTGPGNTIYF,TRBJ1-3,NA,TRBV20-1
CSALKGGSTDTQYF,TRBJ2-3,many,TRBV20-1
CSADGTGGYEQYF,TRBJ2-7,NA,TRBV20-1
CASSLLGALGEQFF,TRBJ2-1,many,TRBV11-1
CASLGIRLREGSTDTQYF,TRBJ2-3,many,TRBV28
CSARDQDRGGEKLFF,TRBJ1-4,NA,TRBV20-1